These 3 T cell receptor beta chains were all obtained from the same sample, sequenced in a study of shared clonotypes between healthy human individuals. The assay was immunoSEQ multiplex PCR, and TCRdb's table has in-frame clones only and misses some. This sample has around 1.9 million clones, with just under 95% found just once. The naive CD8 population came from CD45RO-negative cells selected for CCR7, without terminally differentiated effector memory CD45RA+ cells. Input material: naive CD8+ T cells from PBMCs. The source of these receptors is a man younger than 35 in good health. Some clones in this sample may be carry-over from other donors' samples.

This chain links TRBV27 with TRBJ2-7; 13 bases are a match to TRBD2. J lost 3 bases, V lost 5 bases, and 13 bases had no gene match. Germline loops: CDR1 MNHEY, CDR2 SMNVEV (reference sequence). The CDR3 loop spans 18 amino acids. CDR3: CASSPSGFGLAGDYEQYF. CDR3 coding DNA: TGTGCCAGCAGTCCGTCGGGATTTGGACTAGCGGGAGACTACGAGCAGTACTTC.

This clone has only a few counts. V and J are TRBV27 and TRBJ2-7, with a possible D match to TRBD1 (5 bases). Germline CDR1 and CDR2: MNHEY and SMNVEV (reference sequence). The CDR3 has 13 amino acids. Trimming stripped 5 bases from V and 3 bases from J, with 11 bases between. The CDR3 coding sequence is TGTGCCAGCAGTGTCGACAGAGACTACGAGCAGTACTTC. It encodes CASSVDRDYEQYF.

Here the CDR3 reads CASSVKAGPYEQYF. CDR3 nucleotides: TGTGCCAGCAGCGTAAAGGCAGGGCCATACGAGCAGTACTTC. The rearrangement uses TRBV9 and TRBJ2-7; TRBD1 is a possible D gene (5 bases). This CDR3 spans 14 amino acids. V lost 1 base and J lost 4, with 12 bases in between. Germline CDR1 and CDR2: SGDLS and YYNGEE.